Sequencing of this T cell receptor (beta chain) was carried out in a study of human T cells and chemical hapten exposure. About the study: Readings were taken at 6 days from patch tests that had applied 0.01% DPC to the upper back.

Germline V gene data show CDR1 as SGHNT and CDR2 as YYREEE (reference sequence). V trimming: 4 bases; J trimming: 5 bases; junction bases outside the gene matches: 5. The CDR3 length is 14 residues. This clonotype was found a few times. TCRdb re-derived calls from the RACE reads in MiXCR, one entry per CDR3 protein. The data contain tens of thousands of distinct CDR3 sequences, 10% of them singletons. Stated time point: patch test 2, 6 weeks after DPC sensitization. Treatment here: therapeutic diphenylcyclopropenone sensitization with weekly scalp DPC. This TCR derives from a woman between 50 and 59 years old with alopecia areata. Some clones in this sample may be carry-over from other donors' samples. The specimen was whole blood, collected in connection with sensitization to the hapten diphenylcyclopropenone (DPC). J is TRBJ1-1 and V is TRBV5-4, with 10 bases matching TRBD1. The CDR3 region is CASSPGQGRTEAFF. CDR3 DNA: TGTGCCAGCAGCCCGGGACAGGGGAGGACTGAAGCTTTCTTT.